The source of this T cell receptor (beta chain) is a study of T cell responses to AZD1222 COVID-19 vaccine. Study outcomes and limitations: There were repertoire samples only from the period after the peak T cell response. CD4 TCRs linked to vaccination spanned spike, dominating at 160-218 and 743-854. Vaccination with two AZD1222 doses was followed by a rise in Spike-specific TCR breadth and depth.

This clone was seen only a few times. What it binds is unknown. The protocol was immunoSEQ multiplex PCR, while the TCRdb copy is restricted to in-frame clones and leaves out a portion. The sample carries fewer than 50,000 clones, roughly 78% recorded once. Germline assignment: CDR1 LGHNA and CDR2 YNFKEQ. The CDR3 has 15 amino acids. The V segment lost 0 bases and the J segment 4 bases; nucleotides outside the gene matches: 3. This sample comprised peripheral blood, obtained 28 days after the second dose of the MenACWY control vaccine. This sequence originates from an adult who received the MenACWY meningococcal vaccine as a control. The chain employs TRBV4-2 and TRBJ2-3; the match to TRBD2 covers 8 bases. The CDR3 protein is CASSQDTGGPDTQYF. The CDR3 DNA follows: TGTGCCAGCAGCCAAGATACGGGGGGGCCAGATACGCAGTATTTT.